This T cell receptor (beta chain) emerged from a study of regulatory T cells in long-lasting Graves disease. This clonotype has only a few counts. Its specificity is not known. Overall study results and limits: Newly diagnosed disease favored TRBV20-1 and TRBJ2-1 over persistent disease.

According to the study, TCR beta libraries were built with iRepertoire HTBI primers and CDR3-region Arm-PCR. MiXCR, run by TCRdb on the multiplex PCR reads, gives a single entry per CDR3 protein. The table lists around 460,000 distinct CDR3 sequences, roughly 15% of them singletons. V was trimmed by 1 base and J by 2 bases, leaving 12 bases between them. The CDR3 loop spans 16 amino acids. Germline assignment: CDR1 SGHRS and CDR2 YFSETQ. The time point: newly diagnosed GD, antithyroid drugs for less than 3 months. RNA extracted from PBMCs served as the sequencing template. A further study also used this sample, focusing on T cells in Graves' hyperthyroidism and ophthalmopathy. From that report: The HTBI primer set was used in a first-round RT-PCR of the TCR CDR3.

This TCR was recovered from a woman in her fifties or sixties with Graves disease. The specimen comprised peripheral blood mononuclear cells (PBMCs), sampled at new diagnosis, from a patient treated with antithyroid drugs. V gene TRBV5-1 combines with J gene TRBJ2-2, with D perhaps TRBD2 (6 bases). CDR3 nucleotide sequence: TGCGCCAGCAGCTTGACGCTAGCGTCTAACACCGGGGAGCTGTTTTTT. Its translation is CASSLTLASNTGELFF. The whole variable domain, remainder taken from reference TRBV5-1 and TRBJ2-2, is KAGVTQTPRYLIKTRGQQVTLSCSPISGHRSVSWYQQTPGQGLQFLFEYFSETQRNKGNFPGRFSGRQFSNSRSEMNVSTLELGDSALYLCASSLTLASNTGELFFGEGSRLTVL.